These 25 T cell receptor beta chains share one sample of origin, sequenced in a study of PD-L1 blockade in urothelial cancer. Generated by immunoSEQ multiplex PCR, the TCRdb table keeps only in-frame clones and is missing some. The sample carries around 51,000 clones, about 86% recorded once. The input for sequencing was PBMCs, taken around atezolizumab (anti-PD-L1) treatment. These receptors were obtained from a man aged 60 to 69 with urothelial cancer.

There are a few counts of this clone. The rearrangement uses TRBV2 and TRBJ1-1; D unclear. V lost 8 bases and J lost 7, with 5 bases in between. Germline V gene sequence: CDR1 SNHLY, CDR2 FYNNEI. CDR3 size: 9 residues. CDR3 amino acids: CASVNEAFF. CDR3 DNA sequence: TGTGCCAGCGTAAATGAAGCTTTCTTT.

V usage is TRBV12-5 and J usage is TRBJ2-4, with a possible D match to TRBD2 (7 bases). The V and J ends lost 4 bases and 0 bases respectively, with 19 bases between them. Germline loops: CDR1 LGHNT, CDR2 FRNRAP. The CDR3 is 18 amino acids. The CDR3 coding sequence is TGTGCTAGTGGTTGGGGCGGGGGCCTAAACCTAGCCAAAAACATTCAGTACTTC. It encodes CASGWGGGLNLAKNIQYF.

This sequence joins TRBV6-6 and TRBJ1-2; 8 nucleotides agree with TRBD1. Looked up from germline, CDR1 is MNHNY and CDR2 is SVGAGI (reference sequence). This CDR3 has 15 residues. The junction had 7 bases not matched to a gene; V was cut back by 2 bases and J by 5 bases. In DNA, the CDR3 is TGTGCCAGCAGTTACGAAGACAGGGGAATATATGGCTACACCTTC. Protein sequence: CASSYEDRGIYGYTF.

V and J are TRBV10-3 and TRBJ1-3; D unclear. There are 14 residues in the CDR3. V lost 7 bases, J lost 0 bases, and 10 bases lay in between. CDR1 and CDR2 (germline): ENHRY, SYGVKD. The CDR3 loop is CAIKAAVSGNTIYF. The CDR3 bases are TGTGCCATCAAAGCGGCAGTCTCTGGAAACACCATATATTTT.

J is TRBJ1-1 and V is TRBV6-5; D is perhaps TRBD1 (5 bases). V was clipped by 0 bases and J by 1 base, with 9 bases between them. The CDR3 spans 15 residues. Germline values: CDR1 MNHEY, CDR2 SVGAGI. The CDR3 region is CASSYSYTGNTEAFF. The CDR3 nucleotides read TGTGCCAGCAGTTACTCGTACACAGGGAACACTGAAGCTTTCTTT.

This clone was recorded only once. The chain employs TRBV5-1 and TRBJ1-2; 9 bases map to TRBD1. The CDR3 is made up of 13 amino acids. Germline CDR1 reads SGHRS; CDR2 reads YFSETQ. The V gene end was trimmed by 3 bases and the J gene end by 8 bases; junction bases not matched to a gene: 5. This CDR3 is CASSWDRDSGYTF. CDR3 DNA sequence: TGCGCCAGCAGCTGGGACAGGGACAGCGGCTACACCTTC. The entire variable domain, with the rest obtained from reference TRBV5-1 and TRBJ1-2, is as follows: KAGVTQTPRYLIKTRGQQVTLSCSPISGHRSVSWYQQTPGQGLQFLFEYFSETQRNKGNFPGRFSGRQFSNSRSEMNVSTLELGDSALYLCASSWDRDSGYTFGSGTRLTVV.

In this sample, this clone turned up once. The rearrangement uses TRBV28 and TRBJ2-7; 11 bases line up with TRBD1. The V gene end was trimmed by 3 bases and the J gene end by 6 bases; junction bases not matched to a gene: 13. Germline-derived CDR1 and CDR2 are MDHEN and SYDVKM. CDR3 length: 17 amino acids. The CDR3 sequence is CASSLAGTGGSGREQYF. The CDR3 DNA reads as TGTGCCAGCAGTTTGGCCGGGACAGGGGGATCAGGGCGCGAGCAGTACTTC.

The rearrangement joins TRBV7-9 to TRBJ1-3; D might be TRBD1 (6 bases). V was pared by 1 base and J by 5 bases, with 9 bases between. This CDR3 has 14 residues. Germline V gene data show CDR1 as SEHNR and CDR2 as FQNEAQ (reference sequence). This chain's CDR3 is CASSLGDNRNTIYF. The CDR3 nucleotides read TGTGCCAGCAGCTTAGGGGACAACAGAAACACCATATATTTT.

The rearrangement joins TRBV19 to TRBJ2-2, with a tentative D call TRBD1 (6 bases). V was trimmed by 7 bases and J by 1 base, leaving 16 bases between them. The CDR3 contains 16 residues. In germline, CDR1 is LNHDA, CDR2 SQIVND (reference sequence). The CDR3 region is CASKIIRGQNTGELFF. In nucleotides, the CDR3 is TGTGCCAGTAAAATAATTAGGGGACAGAACACCGGGGAGCTGTTTTTT.

The chain combines TRBV7-9 with TRBJ2-4; tentatively, D is TRBD1 (6 bases). With 3 bases removed from V and 6 bases from J, the gap between germline ends came to 15 bases. This CDR3 contains 15 residues. The germline V gene has CDR1 SEHNR and CDR2 FQNEAQ (reference sequence). CDR3 amino acids: CASSFLGRGGNIQYF. The CDR3 DNA is TGTGCCAGCAGCTTCCTCGGCAGGGGTGGAAACATTCAGTACTTC.

A word on this clone: A junction end diverges from the germline sequence, so it may reflect a read error. The chain combines TRBV16 with TRBJ2-1; D unclear. Germline lookup yields CDR1 KGHSY and CDR2 FQNENV. The CDR3 runs to 13 residues. CDR3: CASSQGSFNEQFF. CDR3 bases: TGTGCCAGCAGCCAAGGCTCCTTCAATGAGCAGTTCTTC.

V and J are TRBV29-1 and TRBJ1-5, with 8 bases fitting TRBD1. Germline V CDR1 and CDR2: SQVTM, ANQGSEA. With 6 bases clipped from V and 4 bases from J, the junction kept 8 bases outside the gene matches. The CDR3 consists of 14 residues. The CDR3 DNA reads TGCAGCGTCGCCCAGGGGGCCAAAAATCAGCCCCAGCATTTT. It is translated as CSVAQGAKNQPQHF.

The genes are TRBV9 and TRBJ1-3, with 9 bases matching TRBD1. CDR3 length: 15 residues. Germline V gene lookup returns CDR1 SGDLS and CDR2 YYNGEE. V lost 0 bases and J lost 7; bases outside the gene matches: 5. The CDR3 spells CASSVEGGTGNTIYF. In nucleotides, the CDR3 is TGTGCCAGCAGCGTAGAAGGAGGGACAGGGAACACCATATATTTT.

This chain connects TRBV4-3 to TRBJ2-2, with 14 bases matching TRBD2. Per germline, CDR1 LGHNA and CDR2 YSLEER. The CDR3 extends over 21 amino acids. V was clipped by 4 bases and J by 2 bases; unmatched bases: 15. The CDR3 loop is CASSRRLAGGATGLNTGELFF. The CDR3 region has the DNA TGCGCCAGCAGCCGGAGACTAGCGGGAGGGGCCACGGGCCTAAACACCGGGGAGCTGTTTTTT.

The CDR3 DNA reads as TGTGCCAGCAGCCGATGGGACTTTGGGGAGACCCAGTACTTC. Translating gives CASSRWDFGETQYF. This chain connects TRBV7-9 to TRBJ2-5; possible D gene TRBD2, 6 bases. The CDR3 is made up of 14 amino acids. CDR1 is SEHNR and CDR2 is FQNEAQ in the germline V gene (reference sequence). V was clipped by 5 bases and J by 5 bases, with 15 bases between them.

The chain recombines TRBV4-1 with TRBJ2-7, with 11 positions matching TRBD2. The germline V gene has CDR1 MGHRA and CDR2 YSYEKL. Unmatched junction bases numbered 10, after V lost 1 base and J lost 2 bases. The CDR3 spans 18 residues. CDR3 coding DNA: TGCGCCAGCAGCCAAGCGCCCTGGGGTAGCGGGAGGGCCTACGAGCAGTACTTC. This encodes CASSQAPWGSGRAYEQYF.

This clone was picked up one time. The chain joins TRBV10-3 to TRBJ2-1, with 9 bases that match TRBD1. With 2 bases clipped from V and 8 bases from J, the junction kept 4 bases outside the gene matches. CDR3 length equals 14 residues. Germline assignment: CDR1 ENHRY and CDR2 SYGVKD. The CDR3 bases are TGTGCCATCAGTGAGCGGACAGGGGTGGATGAGCAGTTCTTC. It codes for CAISERTGVDEQFF.

The chain employs TRBV29-1 and TRBJ2-7; TRBD2 agrees at 8 bases. CDR1 is SQVTM and CDR2 is ANQGSEA in the germline V gene. The CDR3 is 13 amino acids. The V gene end was trimmed by 6 bases and the J gene end by 0 bases; junction bases not matched to a gene: 4. CDR3 bases: TGCAGCGTGTTCGGGGGGGCCTCCTACGAGCAGTACTTC. It codes for CSVFGGASYEQYF.

This clone was observed a handful of times. The chain carries TRBV4-2 and TRBJ1-3, with a weak D call TRBD1 (5 bases). The germline V gene has CDR1 LGHNA and CDR2 YNFKEQ. There are 16 residues in the CDR3. Between the trimmed V and J ends, which lost 0 bases and 3 bases, there was a span of 12 bases. The CDR3 spells CASSQDLGGYGNTIYF. The CDR3 coding sequence is TGTGCCAGCAGCCAAGATCTCGGGGGATATGGAAACACCATATATTTT.

The chain joins TRBV5-4 to TRBJ2-3, with 10 bases fitting TRBD2. Germline CDR1 is SGHNT and CDR2 is YYREEE (reference sequence). The CDR3 has 15 residues. The trim removed 4 bases at V and 7 bases at J, leaving 9 bases unmatched. The CDR3 reads CASSLGTSASNTQYF. The CDR3, as DNA: TGTGCCAGCAGCCTGGGGACTAGCGCGAGCAATACGCAGTATTTT.

CDR3: CASSFAGREGPNEQFF. CDR3 sequence (DNA): TGCGCCAGCAGCTTCGCGGGGCGGGAGGGCCCAAATGAGCAGTTCTTC. The V gene is TRBV4-1, the J gene TRBJ2-1; TRBD2 aligns across 9 bases. The germline CDR1 and CDR2 sequences are MGHRA and YSYEKL. The CDR3 is 16 amino acids. J was trimmed by 7 bases and V by 5 bases; bases with no gene match: 12.

The rearrangement joins TRBV5-1 to TRBJ1-2; D remains ambiguous. CDR3 length equals 12 residues. V lost 2 bases and J 8 bases, leaving 10 bases between the germline ends. CDR1 SGHRS and CDR2 YFSETQ come from the germline V gene. CDR3 residues: CASSFSTEGYTF. CDR3 nucleotide sequence: TGCGCCAGCAGCTTTTCAACGGAGGGCTACACCTTC.

The chain is built from TRBV19 and TRBJ1-4; the D is unclear. CDR3 length: 15 residues. The germline CDR1 and CDR2 sequences are LNHDA and SQIVND (reference sequence). V lost 5 bases to trimming and J lost 0 bases, with 10 bases between them. The CDR3 sequence: CASSEQDATNEKLFF. Written as DNA, the CDR3 is TGTGCCAGTAGTGAGCAGGATGCAACTAATGAAAAACTGTTTTTT. Combining the CDR3 with reference TRBV19 and TRBJ1-4 gives the whole variable domain DGGITQSPKYLFRKEGQNVTLSCEQNLNHDAMYWYRQDPGQGLRLIYYSQIVNDFQKGDIAEGYSVSREKKESFPLTVTSAQKNPTAFYLCASSEQDATNEKLFFGSGTQLSVL.

The chain joins TRBV5-8 to TRBJ1-2; 8 bases are a match to TRBD1. Germline CDR1 SGHTS, CDR2 YDEGEE. The CDR3 length is 15 residues. V dropped 4 bases and J dropped 7; count of bases not matched to a gene: 12. The CDR3 sequence: CASSLRTGRSFGYTF. As DNA, the CDR3 is TGTGCCAGCAGCCTAAGGACAGGGCGTAGCTTTGGCTACACCTTC.

V gene TRBV5-1 combines with J gene TRBJ2-3; 8 nucleotides line up with TRBD1. V lost 2 bases, J lost 4 bases, and 9 bases stayed unmatched. Germline V lookup: CDR1 SGHRS, CDR2 YFSETQ. The CDR3 sequence is 16 residues long. The CDR3 loop reads CASSFSGQGISDTQYF. The CDR3 DNA reads TGCGCCAGCAGCTTCTCCGGACAGGGTATCTCAGATACGCAGTATTTT.